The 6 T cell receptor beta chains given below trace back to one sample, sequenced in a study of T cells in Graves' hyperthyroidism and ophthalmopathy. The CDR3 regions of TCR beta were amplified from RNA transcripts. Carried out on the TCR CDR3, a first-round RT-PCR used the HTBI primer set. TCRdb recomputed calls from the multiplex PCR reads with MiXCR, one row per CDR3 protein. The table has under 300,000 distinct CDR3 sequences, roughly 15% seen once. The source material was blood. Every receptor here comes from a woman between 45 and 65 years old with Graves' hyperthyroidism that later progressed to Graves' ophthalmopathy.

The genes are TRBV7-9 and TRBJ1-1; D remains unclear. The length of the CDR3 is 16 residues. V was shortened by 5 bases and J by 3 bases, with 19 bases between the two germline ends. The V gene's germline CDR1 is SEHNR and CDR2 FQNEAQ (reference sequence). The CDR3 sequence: CASSPQLYSLDTEAFF. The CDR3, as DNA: TGTGCCAGCAGCCCCCAACTCTACTCATTGGACACTGAAGCTTTCTTT.

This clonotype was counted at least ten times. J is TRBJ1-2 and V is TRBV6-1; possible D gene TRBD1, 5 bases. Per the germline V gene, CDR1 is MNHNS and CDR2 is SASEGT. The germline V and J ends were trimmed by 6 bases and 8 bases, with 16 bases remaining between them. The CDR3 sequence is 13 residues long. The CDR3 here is CASSNPEGNGYTF. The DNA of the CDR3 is TGTGCCAGCAGCAACCCGGAGGGGAACGGCTACACCTTC.

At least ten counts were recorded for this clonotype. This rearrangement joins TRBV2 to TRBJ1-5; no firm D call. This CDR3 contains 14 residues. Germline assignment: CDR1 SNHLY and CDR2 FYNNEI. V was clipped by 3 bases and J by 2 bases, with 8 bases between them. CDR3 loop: CASSEYGGNQPQHF. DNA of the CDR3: TGTGCCAGCAGTGAGTACGGGGGCAATCAGCCCCAGCATTTT.

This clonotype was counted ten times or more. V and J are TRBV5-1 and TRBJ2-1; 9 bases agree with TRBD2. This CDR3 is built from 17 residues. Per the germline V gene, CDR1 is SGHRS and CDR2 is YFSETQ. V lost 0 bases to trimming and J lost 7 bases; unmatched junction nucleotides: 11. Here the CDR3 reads CASSLAGLAGYLNEQFF. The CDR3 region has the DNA TGCGCCAGCAGCTTGGCCGGGCTAGCGGGATATCTTAATGAGCAGTTCTTC.

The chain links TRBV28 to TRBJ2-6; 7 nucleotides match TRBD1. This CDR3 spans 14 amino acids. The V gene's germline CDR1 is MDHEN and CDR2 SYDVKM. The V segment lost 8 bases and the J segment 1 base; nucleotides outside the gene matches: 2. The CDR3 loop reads CASRQGSGANVLTF. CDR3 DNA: TGTGCCAGCCGACAGGGATCTGGGGCCAACGTCCTGACTTTC. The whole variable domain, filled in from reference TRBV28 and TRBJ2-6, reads DVKVTQSSRYLVKRTGEKVFLECVQDMDHENMFWYRQDPGLGLRLIYFSYDVKMKEKGDIPEGYSVSREKKERFSLILESASTNQTSMYLCASRQGSGANVLTFGAGSRLTVL.

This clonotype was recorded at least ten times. CDR3 loop: CASSSTSGGYNEQFF. The DNA for the CDR3 is TGTGCCAGCAGCTCGACTAGCGGGGGTTACAATGAGCAGTTCTTC. The chain uses TRBV11-2 and TRBJ2-1; 12 nucleotides line up with TRBD2. This CDR3 spans 15 amino acids. The germline V gene has CDR1 SGHAT and CDR2 FQNNGV. V lost 4 bases to trimming and J lost 4 bases; unmatched junction nucleotides: 2.